This TCR beta chain was observed in a study of tumor T cells in aggressive B-cell lymphoma. Only in-frame clones appear in the TCRdb table, and some are missing; sequencing was by immunoSEQ multiplex PCR. The data contain around 4,500 clones, 88% of them singletons. From germline, CDR1 is WSHSY and CDR2 SAAADI. The trim removed 4 bases at V and 1 base at J, leaving 5 bases unmatched. The CDR3 consists of 15 residues. The J gene is TRBJ2-3, the V gene TRBV10-2, with 7 nucleotides matching TRBD1. What was sequenced was tumor tissue. This receptor was identified in an adult with diffuse large B cell lymphoma. The CDR3, as DNA: TGCGCCAGCAGTGGGACAGGTGGCCGCACAGATACGCAGTATTTT. This codes for CASSGTGGRTDTQYF.